These 23 T cell receptor beta chains came from one sample sequenced in a study of beta chain features in type 1 diabetes. What was sequenced were expressed TCRB transcripts, since all of the isolated RNA had been reverse transcribed. Some clones are missing from TCRdb's copy, which holds only in-frame ones; the method was immunoSEQ multiplex PCR. The sample records a few hundred thousand clones, 8% to 10% being singletons. Study outcomes and limitations: All four CD4+ subsets of Type 1 diabetes patients contained TCRB CDR3s that were moderately but significantly shorter.

These receptors' antigens are unknown. The material sequenced was central memory CD4+ T cells from blood. These receptors were obtained from a man aged 30-40 years with type 1 diabetes.

V and J are TRBV15 and TRBJ1-2; perhaps TRBD1 as D (5 bases). V lost 4 bases and J lost 8, with 17 bases in between. The CDR3 spans 14 residues. CDR1 LNHNV and CDR2 YYDKDF come from the germline V gene (reference sequence). CDR3 bases: TGTGCCACCAGCAAGGGAATCGGGGCTGGCGGCTACACCTTC. This codes for CATSKGIGAGGYTF.

This clone was detected a few times. The rearrangement links TRBV2 to TRBJ2-1, with D possibly matching TRBD1 (6 bases). CDR1 and CDR2 (germline): SNHLY, FYNNEI. The V end was cut by 5 bases, the J end by 0 bases, with 11 bases between. This CDR3 comprises 15 residues. The CDR3 region is CASSKQGPSYNEQFF. For the CDR3, the DNA is TGTGCCAGCAGTAAACAGGGCCCCTCCTACAATGAGCAGTTCTTC.

This clone appeared a few times. The rearrangement joins TRBV28 to TRBJ2-3; tentative D call: TRBD1 (5 bases). V was trimmed by 5 bases and J by 2 bases, leaving 8 bases between them. CDR1 MDHEN and CDR2 SYDVKM come from the germline V gene. This CDR3 region has 13 residues. This CDR3 reads CASSPGYTDTQYF. CDR3 DNA: TGTGCCAGCAGTCCAGGGTACACAGATACGCAGTATTTT.

The V and J genes are TRBV19 and TRBJ2-1; maybe TRBD2 (5 bases). Trimming left V 3 bases short and J 9 bases short, with 12 bases between. The CDR3 length is 13 residues. The germline CDR1 and CDR2 sequences are LNHDA and SQIVND (reference sequence). The CDR3 DNA reads TGTGCCAGTAGTATGATCAAACGGGGTGAGCAGTTCTTC. Its protein product is CASSMIKRGEQFF.

The rearrangement joins TRBV18 to TRBJ1-4, with 8 positions matching TRBD1. Germline values: CDR1 KGHSH, CDR2 LQKENI. This CDR3 region has 15 residues. J was trimmed by 8 bases and V by 3 bases; bases with no gene match: 8. The CDR3 protein is CASSPAGQAREKLFF. The CDR3 DNA sequence: TGTGCCAGCTCACCGGCGGGACAGGCCCGCGAAAAACTGTTTTTT.

The chain recombines TRBV4-1 with TRBJ1-2; D is unresolved. The CDR3 length is 14 residues. CDR1 is MGHRA, CDR2 YSYEKL, per germline. Between the trimmed V and J ends, which lost 0 bases and 4 bases, there was a span of 9 bases. CDR3 in DNA: TGCGCCAGCAGCCAAGAATCAGCAAGCTATGGCTACACCTTC. The encoded protein is CASSQESASYGYTF.

The chain links TRBV30 to TRBJ1-6, with 7 bases lining up with TRBD1. The CDR3 is 13 amino acids. V shed 2 bases and J 8 bases; nucleotides not matched to a gene: 3. Germline V gene lookup returns CDR1 GTSNPN and CDR2 SVGIG (reference sequence). The CDR3 nucleotides are TGTGCCTGGAGTTCAACAGGGGATTCACCCCTCCACTTT. Translation gives CAWSSTGDSPLHF.

This clone was detected ten times or more. This rearrangement joins TRBV13 to TRBJ2-5; TRBD2 agrees at 7 bases. V dropped 8 bases and J dropped 1; count of bases not matched to a gene: 7. Germline V gives CDR1 PRHDT, CDR2 FYEKMQ (reference sequence). The CDR3 runs to 14 residues. CDR3 nucleotides: TGTGCCAGCGGCTGGGGGGGAGGCCAAGAGACCCAGTACTTC. Protein sequence: CASGWGGGQETQYF.

This clone was picked up a small number of times. CDR3 residues: CASSKPPPEHVTDTQYF. The CDR3 DNA reads TGTGCCAGCAGCAAGCCCCCCCCGGAGCACGTTACAGATACGCAGTATTTT. The V gene is TRBV21-1, the J gene TRBJ2-3; the D call in the table, TRBD2, was not verified against the DNA. TRBV21-1 is reported as a pseudogene. This CDR3 contains 17 residues.

This clone has just a few counts. A read error may be the cause here, since a much bigger clone is one base away. In the same sample, other DNA sequences code for this CDR3. The chain is built from TRBV4-1 and TRBJ2-5, with D maybe TRBD2 (5 bases). Germline CDR1 reads MGHRA; CDR2 reads YSYEKL. Trimming shortened V by 2 bases and J by 5 bases, and 9 bases separated the two germline ends. The CDR3 length is 13 residues. The CDR3 sequence is CASSQRGIETQYF. The CDR3 bases are TGCGCCAGCAGCCAAAGAGGGATCGAGACCCAGTACTTC.

The rearrangement uses TRBV9 and TRBJ2-2, with TRBD2 matching over 13 bases. V was pared by 4 bases and J by 2 bases, with 5 bases of the junction left unmatched. Germline V gene data show CDR1 as SGDLS and CDR2 as YYNGEE. The CDR3 sequence is 17 residues long. CDR3: CASSRRGLAGNTGELFF. As DNA, the CDR3 is TGTGCCAGCAGCAGACGGGGACTAGCGGGAAACACCGGGGAGCTGTTTTTT.

This clone was detected only a few times. This CDR3 is CASSATGPDTQYF. In nucleotides, the CDR3 is TGTGCCAGCAGCGCCACAGGACCAGATACGCAGTATTTT. This chain connects TRBV9 to TRBJ2-3; D may be TRBD1 (5 bases). Trimming took off 3 bases at V and 4 bases at J, with 9 bases between the two ends. In germline, CDR1 is SGDLS, CDR2 YYNGEE. The CDR3 runs 13 residues.

The rearrangement uses TRBV11-3 and TRBJ2-2; tentatively, D is TRBD1 (5 bases). CDR1 is SGHNT and CDR2 is YENEEA in the germline V gene. Trimming took 3 bases from V and 5 from J, leaving 7 bases between them. This CDR3 contains 13 residues. In DNA, the CDR3 is TGTGCCAGCAGCTTCCAGGGTACCGGGGAGCTGTTTTTT. The encoded protein is CASSFQGTGELFF.

This chain uses TRBV6-1 with TRBJ2-2; 10 bases agree with TRBD1. The CDR3 runs 15 residues. Germline values: CDR1 MNHNS, CDR2 SASEGT. The V segment lost 7 bases and the J segment 7 bases; nucleotides outside the gene matches: 9. The CDR3 DNA follows: TGTGCCAGCATTAGGACAGGGGGTGTATTCGGGGAGCTGTTTTTT. Its protein product is CASIRTGGVFGELFF.

The rearrangement uses TRBV18 and TRBJ1-2; TRBD1 aligns across 7 bases. Per the germline V gene, CDR1 is KGHSH and CDR2 is LQKENI. V was clipped by 5 bases and J by 6 bases; unmatched bases: 9. The CDR3 spans 14 residues. In nucleotides, the CDR3 is TGTGCCAGCTCAACTCGGACAGGTTCTAATGGCTACACCTTC. This encodes CASSTRTGSNGYTF.

V and J are TRBV6-1 and TRBJ2-1, with 9 bases matching TRBD2. The CDR3 is made up of 14 amino acids. Germline V gives CDR1 MNHNS, CDR2 SASEGT. Trimming removed 6 bases from V and 3 bases from J; junction bases left unmatched: 3. The CDR3 sequence: CASRETSGYNEQFF. DNA of the CDR3: TGTGCCAGCAGGGAGACTAGCGGCTACAATGAGCAGTTCTTC.

The rearrangement links TRBV28 to TRBJ2-5, with TRBD2 identical over 9 bases. This CDR3 has 12 amino acids. Trimming cost V 5 bases and J 7 bases; bases outside gene matches: 2. Germline CDR1 MDHEN, CDR2 SYDVKM. The CDR3 DNA follows: TGTGCCAGCAGTGGAGCGGGAGGGACCCAGTACTTC. It codes for CASSGAGGTQYF.

The rearrangement uses TRBV6-5 and TRBJ2-1; perhaps TRBD2 as D (5 bases). The CDR3 spans 14 residues. CDR1 MNHEY and CDR2 SVGAGI come from the germline V gene. Trimming removed 2 bases from V and 5 bases from J, with 10 bases in between. DNA for the CDR3: TGTGCCAGCAGTTACGCCGGGAACGACAATGAGCAGTTCTTC. Protein: CASSYAGNDNEQFF.

This clone has a handful of counts. The chain carries TRBV7-3 and TRBJ1-6, with 8 positions matching TRBD1. Germline CDR1 SGHTA, CDR2 FQGTGA. Trimming at V came to 2 bases and at J to 4 bases, leaving 1 base not matched to a gene. The length of the CDR3 is 15 residues. As DNA, the CDR3 is TGTGCCAGCAGCTTACAGGGGGCTTATAATTCACCCCTCCACTTT. It specifies CASSLQGAYNSPLHF.

This clone has just one count. The chain combines TRBV28 with TRBJ2-7; 9 nucleotides agree with TRBD2. V lost 3 bases, J lost 5 bases, and 8 bases stayed unmatched. The CDR3 is made up of 15 amino acids. The germline gives CDR1 MDHEN, CDR2 SYDVKM. This CDR3 reads CASSFGTSLNDEQYF. CDR3 DNA: TGTGCCAGCAGTTTTGGGACTAGCCTTAATGACGAGCAGTACTTC.

This chain links TRBV18 with TRBJ2-1, with D unclear. The CDR3 consists of 14 residues. Germline V gene lookup returns CDR1 KGHSH and CDR2 LQKENI. V lost 2 bases and J lost 5, with 10 bases in between. CDR3: CASSPRTENNEQFF. In DNA, the CDR3 is TGTGCCAGCTCACCAAGGACCGAAAACAATGAGCAGTTCTTC. Full variable domain (remainder filled in from reference TRBV18 and TRBJ2-1): NAGVMQNPRHLVRRRGQEARLRCSPMKGHSHVYWYRQLPEEGLKFMVYLQKENIIDESGMPKERFSAEFPKEGPSILRIQQVVRGDSAAYFCASSPRTENNEQFFGPGTRLTVL.

This chain connects TRBV6-4 to TRBJ2-3; 10 positions agree with TRBD2. V was clipped by 6 bases and J by 4 bases; unmatched bases: 10. The V gene's germline CDR1 is MRHNA and CDR2 SNTAGT. CDR3 size: 16 residues. The CDR3 region is CASSLGSGRAPDTQYF. The CDR3, as DNA: TGTGCCAGCAGCCTGGGCAGCGGGAGGGCCCCAGATACGCAGTATTTT.

This chain links TRBV10-3 with TRBJ1-4, with 10 positions matching TRBD1. The germline V gene has CDR1 ENHRY and CDR2 SYGVKD. The CDR3 runs 16 residues. Trimming cost V 5 bases and J 3 bases; bases outside gene matches: 6. The CDR3 DNA is TGTGCCATCAGTCCCGGGACAGGGGCGTCTAATGAAAAACTGTTTTTT. Translated: CAISPGTGASNEKLFF.